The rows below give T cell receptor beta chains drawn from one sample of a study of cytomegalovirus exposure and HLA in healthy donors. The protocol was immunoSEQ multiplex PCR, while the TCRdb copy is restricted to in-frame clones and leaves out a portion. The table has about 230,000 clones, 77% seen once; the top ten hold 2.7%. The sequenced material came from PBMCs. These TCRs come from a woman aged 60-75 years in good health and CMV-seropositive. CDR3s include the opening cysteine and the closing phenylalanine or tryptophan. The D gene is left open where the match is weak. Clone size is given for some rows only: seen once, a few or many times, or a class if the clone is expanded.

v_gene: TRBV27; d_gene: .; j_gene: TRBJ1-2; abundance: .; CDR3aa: CASATGNNYGYTF; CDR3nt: TGTGCCAGCGCCACAGGGAATAACTATGGCTACACCTTC
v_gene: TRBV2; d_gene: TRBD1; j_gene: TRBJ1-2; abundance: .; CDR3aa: CASGGTGLAGYTF; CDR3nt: TGTGCCAGTGGAGGGACAGGGTTAGCTGGCTACACCTTC
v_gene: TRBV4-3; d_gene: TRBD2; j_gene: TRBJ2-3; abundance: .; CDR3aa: CASSQDASGYTDTQYF; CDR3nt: TGCGCCAGCAGCCAAGATGCTAGCGGGTACACAGATACGCAGTATTTT
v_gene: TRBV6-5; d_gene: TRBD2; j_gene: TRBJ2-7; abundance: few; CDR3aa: CASSSPSRERREQYF; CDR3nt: TGTGCCAGCAGTTCCCCCTCGCGGGAGAGGCGCGAGCAGTACTTC
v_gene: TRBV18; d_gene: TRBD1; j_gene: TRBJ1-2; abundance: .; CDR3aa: CASSPQGQGGYGYTF; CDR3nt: TGTGCCAGCTCACCACAGGGACAGGGGGGCTATGGCTACACCTTC
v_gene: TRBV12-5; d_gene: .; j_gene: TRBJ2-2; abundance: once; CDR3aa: CASGFLRLEDKRNTGELFF; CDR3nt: TGTGCTAGTGGTTTTCTTAGGTTAGAGGACAAAAGAAACACCGGGGAGCTGTTTTTT
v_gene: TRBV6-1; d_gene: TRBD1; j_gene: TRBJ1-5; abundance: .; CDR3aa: CASTPPDRANQPQHF; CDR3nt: TGTGCCAGCACCCCCCCCGACAGGGCCAATCAGCCCCAGCATTTT
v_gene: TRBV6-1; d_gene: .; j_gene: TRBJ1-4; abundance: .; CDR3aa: CASSKQGRGEKLFF; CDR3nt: TGTGCCAGCAGCAAACAGGGAAGAGGTGAAAAACTGTTTTTT
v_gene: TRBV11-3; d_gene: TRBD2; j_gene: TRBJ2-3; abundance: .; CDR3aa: CASSLGASGASTDTQYF; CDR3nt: TGTGCCAGCAGCTTAGGGGCTAGCGGGGCTAGCACAGATACGCAGTATTTT
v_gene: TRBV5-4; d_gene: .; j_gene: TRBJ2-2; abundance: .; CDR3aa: CASSLGLMNTGELFF; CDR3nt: TGTGCCAGCAGCCTGGGACTCATGAACACCGGGGAGCTGTTTTTT
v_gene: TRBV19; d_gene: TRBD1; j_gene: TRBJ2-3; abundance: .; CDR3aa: CASSVQGAADTQYF; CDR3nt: TGTGCCAGTAGCGTACAGGGGGCTGCAGATACGCAGTATTTT
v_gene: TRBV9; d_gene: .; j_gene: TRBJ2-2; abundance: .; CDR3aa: CASSVVSPPWTGELFF; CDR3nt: TGTGCCAGCAGCGTAGTTAGTCCTCCGTGGACCGGGGAGCTGTTTTTT
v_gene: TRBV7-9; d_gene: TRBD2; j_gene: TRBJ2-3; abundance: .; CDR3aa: CASLPLAGSTDTQYF; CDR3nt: TGTGCCAGCTTACCCCTAGCGGGATCCACAGATACGCAGTATTTT
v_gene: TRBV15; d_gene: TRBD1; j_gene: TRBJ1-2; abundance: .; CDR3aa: CATSRGWQGEKRYTF; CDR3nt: TGTGCCACCAGCAGAGGGTGGCAGGGGGAAAAGAGGTACACCTTC
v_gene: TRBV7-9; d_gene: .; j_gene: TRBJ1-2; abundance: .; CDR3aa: CASSRGDGNYGYTF; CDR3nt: TGTGCCAGCAGCCGGGGAGACGGGAACTATGGCTACACCTTC
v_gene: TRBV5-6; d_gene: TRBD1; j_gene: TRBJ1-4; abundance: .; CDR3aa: CASSSSGTGGIWDEKLFF; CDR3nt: TGTGCCAGCAGCTCTTCCGGGACAGGGGGTATTTGGGATGAAAAACTGTTTTTT
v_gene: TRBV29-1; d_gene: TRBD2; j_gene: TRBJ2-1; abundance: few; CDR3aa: CSVLGLAGFNEQFF; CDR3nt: TGCAGCGTTCTCGGACTAGCGGGGTTCAATGAGCAGTTCTTC
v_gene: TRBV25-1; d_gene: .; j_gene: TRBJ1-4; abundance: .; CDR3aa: CASSEHGATNEKLFF; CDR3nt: TGTGCCAGCAGTGAACACGGAGCAACTAATGAAAAACTGTTTTTT
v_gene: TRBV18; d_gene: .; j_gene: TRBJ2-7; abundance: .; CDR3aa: CASSPSTGTYEQYF; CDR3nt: TGTGCCAGCTCACCGTCTACTGGTACCTACGAGCAGTACTTC
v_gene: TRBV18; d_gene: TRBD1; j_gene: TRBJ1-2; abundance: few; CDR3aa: CASSPQDRGHYGYTF; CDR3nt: TGTGCCAGCTCACCACAGGACAGGGGGCACTATGGCTACACCTTC
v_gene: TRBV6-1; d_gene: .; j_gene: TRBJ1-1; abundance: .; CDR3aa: CASTLEGEAFF; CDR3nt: TGTGCCAGCACCCTGGAGGGTGAAGCTTTCTTT
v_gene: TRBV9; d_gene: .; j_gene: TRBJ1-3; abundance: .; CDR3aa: CASSVAVGGNSGNTIYF; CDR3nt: TGTGCCAGCAGCGTAGCAGTAGGGGGAAACTCTGGAAACACCATATATTTT
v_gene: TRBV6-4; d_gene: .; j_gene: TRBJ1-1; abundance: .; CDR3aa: CASRRARNTEAFF; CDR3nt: TGTGCCAGCAGACGAGCGAGGAACACTGAAGCTTTCTTT
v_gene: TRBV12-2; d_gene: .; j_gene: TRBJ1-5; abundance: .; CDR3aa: CASRLEVGESNQPQHF; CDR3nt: TGTGCAAGTCGCTTAGAAGTAGGGGAAAGCAATCAGCCCCAGCATTTT
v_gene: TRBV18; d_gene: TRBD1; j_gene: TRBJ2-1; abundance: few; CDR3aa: CASSRGQGKNEQFF; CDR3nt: TGTGCCAGCTCACGGGGACAGGGGAAGAATGAGCAGTTCTTC
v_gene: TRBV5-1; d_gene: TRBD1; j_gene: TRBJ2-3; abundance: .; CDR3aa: CASNDRGSSRDTQYF; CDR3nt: TGCGCCAGCAATGACAGGGGGAGTAGTAGAGATACGCAGTATTTT
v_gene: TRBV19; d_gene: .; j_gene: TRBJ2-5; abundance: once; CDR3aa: CASSQLVRQETQYF; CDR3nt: TGTGCCAGTTCCCAACTCGTCCGGCAAGAGACCCAGTACTTC
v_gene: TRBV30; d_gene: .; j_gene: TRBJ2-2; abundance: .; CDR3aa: CAWRQGPGELFF; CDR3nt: TGTGCCTGGAGGCAGGGGCCCGGGGAGCTGTTTTTT
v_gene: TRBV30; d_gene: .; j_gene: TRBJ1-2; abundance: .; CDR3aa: CAWSARGGYTF; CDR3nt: TGTGCCTGGAGTGCCAGGGGTGGCTACACCTTC
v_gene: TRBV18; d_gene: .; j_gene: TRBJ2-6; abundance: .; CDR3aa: CASSSQESGANVLTF; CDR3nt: TGTGCCAGCTCATCACAGGAGTCTGGGGCCAACGTCCTGACTTTC
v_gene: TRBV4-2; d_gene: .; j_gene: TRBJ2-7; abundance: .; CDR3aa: CASSQDAATPYEQYF; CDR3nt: TGTGCCAGCAGCCAAGATGCGGCGACCCCCTACGAGCAGTACTTC
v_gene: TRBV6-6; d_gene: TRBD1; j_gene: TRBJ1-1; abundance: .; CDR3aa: CASSRKGARNTEAFF; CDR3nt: TGTGCCAGCAGCCGAAAGGGGGCCCGGAACACTGAAGCTTTCTTT
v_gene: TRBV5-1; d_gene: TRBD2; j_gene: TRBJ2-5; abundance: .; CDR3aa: CASSFSGFQETQYF; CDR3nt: TGCGCCAGCAGCTTTAGCGGGTTTCAAGAGACCCAGTACTTC
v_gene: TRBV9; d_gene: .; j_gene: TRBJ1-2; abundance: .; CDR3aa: CASSVSRVNYGYTF; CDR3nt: TGTGCCAGCAGCGTGTCCAGGGTGAACTATGGCTACACCTTC
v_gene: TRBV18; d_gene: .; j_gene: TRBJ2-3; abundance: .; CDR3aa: CASSPQLPSTDTQYF; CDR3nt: TGTGCCAGCTCACCACAACTCCCATCCACAGATACGCAGTATTTT
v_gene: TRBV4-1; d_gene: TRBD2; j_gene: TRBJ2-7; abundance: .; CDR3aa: CASSQGLASAYEQYF; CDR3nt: TGCGCCAGCAGCCAGGGACTAGCCTCTGCCTACGAGCAGTACTTC